The clone carrying this T cell receptor (beta chain) was seen more than once but under ten times. The data originate from a study of cytomegalovirus exposure and HLA in healthy donors. PCR used 60 Vbeta primers and 13 Jbeta primers. Profiled with immunoSEQ multiplex PCR; TCRdb holds only in-frame clones, not every one. The table lists under 200,000 clones, approximately 11% of them singletons. Germline V lookup: CDR1 SNHLY, CDR2 FYNNEI. This CDR3 has 15 residues. J was trimmed by 3 bases and V by 6 bases; bases with no gene match: 7. The chain uses TRBV2 and TRBJ2-3; 9 bases agree with TRBD2. Material for sequencing was PBMCs. The sequence came from a man over 45 in good health and CMV-seropositive. CDR3 protein: CASSGAGGPTDTQYF. The CDR3 nucleotides read TGTGCCAGCAGCGGGGCGGGGGGGCCTACAGATACGCAGTATTTT.